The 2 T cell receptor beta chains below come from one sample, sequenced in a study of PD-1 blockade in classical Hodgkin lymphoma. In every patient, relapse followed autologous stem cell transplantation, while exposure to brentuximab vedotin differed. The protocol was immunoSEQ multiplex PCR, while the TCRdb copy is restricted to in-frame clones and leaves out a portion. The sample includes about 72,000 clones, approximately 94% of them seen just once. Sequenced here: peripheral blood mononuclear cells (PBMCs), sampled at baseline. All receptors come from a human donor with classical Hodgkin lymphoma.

CDR3 region: CATSRGGDGFNSPLHF. The CDR3 DNA reads TGTGCCACCAGCAGAGGGGGAGACGGCTTTAATTCACCCCTCCACTTT. The V gene is TRBV15, the J gene TRBJ1-6, with D hard to call. From germline, CDR1 is LNHNV and CDR2 YYDKDF (reference sequence). Trimming pared 1 base from V and 6 bases from J, leaving 13 bases between. The CDR3 is made up of 16 amino acids.

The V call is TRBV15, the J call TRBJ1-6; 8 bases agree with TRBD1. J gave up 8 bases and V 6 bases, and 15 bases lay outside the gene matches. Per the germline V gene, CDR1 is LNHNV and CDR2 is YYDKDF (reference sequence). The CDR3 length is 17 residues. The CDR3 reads CATSKETGTGQDSPLHF. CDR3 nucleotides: TGTGCCACCAGTAAGGAAACCGGGACAGGCCAAGATTCACCCCTCCACTTT.